There are a few counts of the clone carrying this T cell receptor (beta chain). This table comes from immunoSEQ multiplex PCR, and its TCRdb copy is limited to in-frame clones, with some not included. The table lists approximately 260,000 clones, 80% to 90% of them singletons. This entry comes from a study of blood T cell repertoires in COVID-19. As for the study in general: T cells, B-cell-depleted T cells, or PBMCs provided the cDNA or gDNA that served as material.

Germline V gene sequence: CDR1 SEHNR, CDR2 FQNEAQ (reference sequence). There are 13 residues in the CDR3. V gave up 5 bases and J gave up 2 bases, with 10 bases separating them. It was during active infection that Seattle patients were enrolled and then longitudinally followed. Sequencing was carried out using peripheral blood. The rearrangement uses TRBV7-9 and TRBJ2-7; no definite D call. This TCR came from an older woman with COVID-19, enrolled during active disease. CDR3 sequence (DNA): TGTGCCAGCAGCCACCGAGCTACCTACGAGCAGTACTTC. Its translation: CASSHRATYEQYF.